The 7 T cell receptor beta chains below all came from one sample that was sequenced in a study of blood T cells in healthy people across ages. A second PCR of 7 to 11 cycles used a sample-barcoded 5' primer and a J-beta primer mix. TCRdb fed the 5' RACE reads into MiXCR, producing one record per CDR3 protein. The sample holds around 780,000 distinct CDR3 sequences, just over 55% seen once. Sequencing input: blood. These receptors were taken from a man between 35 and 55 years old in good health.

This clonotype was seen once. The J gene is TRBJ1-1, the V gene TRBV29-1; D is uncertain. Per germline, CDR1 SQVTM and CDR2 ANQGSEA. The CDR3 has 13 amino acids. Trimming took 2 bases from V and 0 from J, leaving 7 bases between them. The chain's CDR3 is CSVETNMNTEAFF. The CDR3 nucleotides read TGCAGCGTTGAAACAAACATGAACACTGAAGCTTTCTTT.

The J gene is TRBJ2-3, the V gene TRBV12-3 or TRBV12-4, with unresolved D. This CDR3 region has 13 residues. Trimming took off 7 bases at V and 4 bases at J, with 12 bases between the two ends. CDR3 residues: CASMFLASDTQYF. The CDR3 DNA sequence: TGTGCCAGCATGTTTCTGGCCTCAGATACGCAGTATTTT.

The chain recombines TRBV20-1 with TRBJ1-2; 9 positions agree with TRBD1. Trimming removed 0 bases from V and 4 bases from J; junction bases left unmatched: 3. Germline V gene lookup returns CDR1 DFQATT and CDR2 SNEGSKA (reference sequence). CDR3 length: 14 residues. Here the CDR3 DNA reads TGCAGTGCTAGAGAGGGGGACAGGGTCTATGGCTACACCTTC. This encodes CSAREGDRVYGYTF.

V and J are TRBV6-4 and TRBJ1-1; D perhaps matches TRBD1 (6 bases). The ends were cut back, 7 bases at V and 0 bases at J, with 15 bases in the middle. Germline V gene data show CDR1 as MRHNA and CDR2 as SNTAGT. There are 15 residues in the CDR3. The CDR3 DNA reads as TGTGCCAGCAAAGCGGACAGTATTCTGAACACTGAAGCTTTCTTT. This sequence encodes CASKADSILNTEAFF.

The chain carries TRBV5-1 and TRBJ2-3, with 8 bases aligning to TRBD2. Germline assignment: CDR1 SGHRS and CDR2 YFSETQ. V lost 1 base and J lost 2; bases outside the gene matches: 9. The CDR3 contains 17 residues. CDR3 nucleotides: TGCGCCAGCAGCTTGACCCGGGCGGGGGGCCCCACAGATACGCAGTATTTT. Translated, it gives CASSLTRAGGPTDTQYF.

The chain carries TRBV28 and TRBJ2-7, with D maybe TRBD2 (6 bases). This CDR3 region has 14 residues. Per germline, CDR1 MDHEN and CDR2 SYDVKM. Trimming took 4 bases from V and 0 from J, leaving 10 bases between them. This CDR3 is CASSYGGNSYEQYF. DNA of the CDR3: TGTGCCAGCAGTTATGGGGGGAACTCCTACGAGCAGTACTTC.

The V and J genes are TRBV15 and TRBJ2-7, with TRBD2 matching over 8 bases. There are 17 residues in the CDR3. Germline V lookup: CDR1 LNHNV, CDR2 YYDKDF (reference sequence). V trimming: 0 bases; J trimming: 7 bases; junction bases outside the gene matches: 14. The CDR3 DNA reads TGTGCCACCAGCAGAGATCCACTAGCGGCTACCTACAATGAGCAGTACTTC. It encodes CATSRDPLAATYNEQYF.